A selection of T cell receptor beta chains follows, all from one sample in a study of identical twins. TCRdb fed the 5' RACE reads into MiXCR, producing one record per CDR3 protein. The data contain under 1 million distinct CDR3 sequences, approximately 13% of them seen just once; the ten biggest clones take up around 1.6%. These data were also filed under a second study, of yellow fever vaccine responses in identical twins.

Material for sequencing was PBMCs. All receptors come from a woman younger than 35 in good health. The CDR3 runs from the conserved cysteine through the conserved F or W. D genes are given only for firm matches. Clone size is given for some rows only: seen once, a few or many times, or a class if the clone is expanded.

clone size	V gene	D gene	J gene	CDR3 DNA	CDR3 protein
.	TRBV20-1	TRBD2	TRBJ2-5	TGCAGTGCGCAACTAGCGGGGGTGGAGACCCAGTACTTC	CSAQLAGVETQYF
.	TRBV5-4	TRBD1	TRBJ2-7	TGTGCCGGCAGCCGAAAGGGACAGGGAACCTCCTACGAGCAGTACTTC	CAGSRKGQGTSYEQYF
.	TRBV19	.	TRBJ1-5	TGTGCCAGTAGTATAGCCATGGGACTGAATAGCAATCAGCCCCAGCATTTT	CASSIAMGLNSNQPQHF
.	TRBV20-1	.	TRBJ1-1	TGCAGTGCTAGCAGCATCCATAACGGCATGAACACTGAAGCTTTCTTT	CSASSIHNGMNTEAFF
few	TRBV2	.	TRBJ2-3	TGTGCCAGCAGTACCGGGACCACCACACTTACGCAGTATTTT	CASSTGTTTLTQYF
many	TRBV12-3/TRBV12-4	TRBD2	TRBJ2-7	TGTGCCAGCACCCTGACTAGCGGGAGCGGCGAGCAGTACTTC	CASTLTSGSGEQYF
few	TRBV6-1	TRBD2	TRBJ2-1	TGTGCCAGCAAAGATCTAGCGGGAAGTTCGGGTGAGCAGTTCTTC	CASKDLAGSSGEQFF
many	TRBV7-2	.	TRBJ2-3	TGTGCCAGCAGCCACCAACAGGGAAACACAGATACGCAGTATTTT	CASSHQQGNTDTQYF
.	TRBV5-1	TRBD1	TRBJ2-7	TGCGCCAGCAGCTCGGGACAGCATTTCGCCTACGAGCAGTACTTC	CASSSGQHFAYEQYF
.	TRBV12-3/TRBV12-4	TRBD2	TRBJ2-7	TGTGCCAGCAGTTTGGGGGGGGGGGACTACGAGCAGTACTTC	CASSLGGGDYEQYF
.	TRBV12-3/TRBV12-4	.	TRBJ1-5	TGTGCCAGCAGTTTAACAGGACCCGGTCAGCCCCAGCATTTT	CASSLTGPGQPQHF